Given below is one TCR beta chain in context. Its target is not known. The record originates from a study of cytomegalovirus exposure and HLA in healthy donors. V shed 1 base, J shed 6 bases, and the junction held 5 bases outside the gene matches. Germline-derived CDR1 and CDR2 are SGHVS and FNYEAQ. This CDR3 has 15 residues. The PCR ran on 60 Vbeta and 13 Jbeta primers. The assay was immunoSEQ multiplex PCR, and TCRdb's table has in-frame clones only and misses some. The sample includes 180,000 or so clones, approximately 78% seen only once; the top ten take 6.5%. Study-level results: TCR beta V- and J-gene trimming was later associated with a missense DCLRE1C variant.

The material sequenced was PBMCs. The receptor comes from a woman in her fifties or sixties in good health and CMV-seropositive. The chain recombines TRBV7-6 with TRBJ2-7; 11 nucleotides match TRBD2. CDR3 sequence: CASSLGTSGSGEQYF. The CDR3 DNA reads TGTGCCAGCAGCTTAGGTACTAGCGGGAGTGGCGAGCAGTACTTC.